These 32 T cell receptor beta chains originate from one sample sequenced in a study of T-cell memory formation after mild COVID-19. TCRdb redid the calling of the 5' RACE reads with MiXCR, one entry per CDR3 protein. The sample includes fewer than 650,000 distinct CDR3 sequences, 20% to 25% of them seen just once. Sequenced sample: PBMCs or a T cell subset sorted from them (not recorded which). These receptors were collected from an adult woman who had mild COVID-19 (a few samples of this study predate the infection). Cell type and time point are not known.

The chain recombines TRBV24-1 with TRBJ2-1; 8 nucleotides line up with TRBD1. Germline CDR1 is KGHDR and CDR2 is SFDVKD. This CDR3 contains 16 residues. Trimming removed 1 base from V and 7 bases from J; junction bases left unmatched: 8. This CDR3 reads CATSDFSDRVQNEQFF. CDR3 sequence (DNA): TGTGCCACCAGTGATTTTTCGGACAGGGTACAGAATGAGCAGTTCTTC.

This clonotype turned up a few times. J is TRBJ2-2 and V is TRBV19; 13 positions agree with TRBD2. V lost 7 bases and J lost 5; bases outside the gene matches: 7. The CDR3 spans 16 residues. Germline V gives CDR1 LNHDA, CDR2 SQIVND (reference sequence). In DNA, the CDR3 is TGTGCCAGTACCCCGGGACTAGCGGGACGTACCGGGGAGCTGTTTTTT. As protein: CASTPGLAGRTGELFF. The full variable domain, with the rest looked up from reference TRBV19 and TRBJ2-2, is DGGITQSPKYLFRKEGQNVTLSCEQNLNHDAMYWYRQDPGQGLRLIYYSQIVNDFQKGDIAEGYSVSREKKESFPLTVTSAQKNPTAFYLCASTPGLAGRTGELFFGEGSRLTVL.

The chain is built from TRBV7-2 and TRBJ2-3; D not resolved. The CDR3 totals 13 residues. The ends were cut back, 5 bases at V and 1 base at J, with 7 bases in the middle. Germline CDR1 is SGHTA and CDR2 is FQGNSA. CDR3 residues: CASSIIRTDTQYF. CDR3 sequence (DNA): TGTGCCAGCAGCATAATACGCACAGATACGCAGTATTTT.

This clonotype occurred a few times. The chain carries TRBV6-2 or TRBV6-3 and TRBJ2-5; D gene ambiguous. CDR3 size: 12 residues. Germline V gene sequence: CDR1 MNHEY, CDR2 SVGEGT. V was cut by 0 bases and J by 5 bases, with 4 bases left in between. The CDR3 spells CASSYSKETQYF. In DNA form, the CDR3 reads TGTGCCAGCAGTTACTCGAAGGAGACCCAGTACTTC.

This clonotype has more than one count but fewer than ten. The chain couples TRBV7-3 to TRBJ2-5; TRBD1 matches at 7 bases. Germline trimming cut 4 bases from V and 7 bases from J; bases unmatched to any gene: 6. Per the germline V gene, CDR1 is SGHTA and CDR2 is FQGTGA. CDR3 length: 13 amino acids. The CDR3 protein is CASSSQGWGTQYF. The CDR3 DNA reads as TGTGCCAGCAGCTCACAGGGGTGGGGGACCCAGTACTTC.

This clonotype was seen a few times. The V call is TRBV3-1, the J call TRBJ2-4; no definite D call. Trimming left V 4 bases short and J 12 bases short, with 16 bases between. The CDR3 totals 13 residues. Germline V gene sequence: CDR1 LGHDT, CDR2 YNNKEL (reference sequence). The CDR3 region has the DNA TGTGCCAGCAGCCCGTTGTCGGCCCGAGCTCAGTACTTC. It is translated as CASSPLSARAQYF.

The chain uses TRBV6-6 and TRBJ1-6, with a possible D match to TRBD1 (5 bases). Trimming took 7 bases from V and 7 from J, leaving 26 bases between them. Germline V gene sequence: CDR1 MNHNY, CDR2 SVGAGI (reference sequence). The CDR3 spans 18 residues. This CDR3 reads CASTMGGVQRGRNSPLHF. The CDR3, as DNA: TGTGCCAGCACCATGGGAGGGGTCCAAAGAGGAAGAAATTCACCCCTCCACTTT.

This chain uses TRBV7-9 with TRBJ1-3; D remains unclear. The CDR3 is 16 amino acids. Trimming shortened V by 0 bases and J by 3 bases, and 12 bases separated the two germline ends. CDR1 SEHNR and CDR2 FQNEAQ come from the germline V gene (reference sequence). CDR3 coding DNA: TGTGCCAGCAGCTTAGCTCGGGTCTCCCTTGGAAACACCATATATTTT. It is translated as CASSLARVSLGNTIYF. The full variable domain, rest sourced from reference TRBV7-9 and TRBJ1-3, is DTGVSQNPRHKITKRGQNVTFRCDPISEHNRLYWYRQTLGQGPEFLTYFQNEAQLEKSRLLSDRFSAERPKGSFSTLEIQRTEQGDSAMYLCASSLARVSLGNTIYFGEGSWLTVV.

This clonotype has a handful of counts. J is TRBJ2-1 and V is TRBV3-1; D gene uncertain. CDR1 is LGHDT, CDR2 YNNKEL, per germline (reference sequence). The germline V and J ends were trimmed by 4 bases and 6 bases, with 10 bases remaining between them. This CDR3 has 13 residues. CDR3 sequence reads: CASSLKSANEQFF. In DNA, the CDR3 is TGTGCCAGCAGCCTAAAGTCCGCCAATGAGCAGTTCTTC.

J is TRBJ2-7 and V is TRBV20-1; no clear D gene. V lost 6 bases and J 0 bases, leaving 6 bases between the germline ends. Per germline, CDR1 DFQATT and CDR2 SNEGSKA (reference sequence). The CDR3 consists of 11 residues. This CDR3 reads CSARYSYEQYF. CDR3 DNA sequence: TGCAGTGCCCGGTACTCCTACGAGCAGTACTTC.

CDR3 residues: CASSQVQMSTDTQYF. The CDR3 region has the DNA TGTGCCAGCAGCCAAGTTCAAATGAGCACAGATACGCAGTATTTT. The chain joins TRBV3-1 to TRBJ2-3; D ambiguous. V lost 1 base, J lost 0 bases, and 8 bases lay in between. Germline values: CDR1 LGHDT, CDR2 YNNKEL (reference sequence). The CDR3 contains 15 residues.

The rearrangement links TRBV2 to TRBJ2-7; 7 bases agree with TRBD1. Germline V CDR1 and CDR2: SNHLY, FYNNEI. CDR3 length: 14 residues. The J segment lost 3 bases and the V segment lost 6 bases, leaving 8 bases of the junction unmatched. CDR3 in DNA: TGTGCCAGCAGCCCGACAGGGCTCGTCTACGAGCAGTACTTC. Its protein is CASSPTGLVYEQYF.

The sample holds a few counts of this clonotype. The V call is TRBV24-1, the J call TRBJ1-2, with D perhaps TRBD1 (5 bases). This CDR3 has 11 amino acids. Germline CDR1 reads KGHDR; CDR2 reads SFDVKD. V gave up 7 bases and J gave up 8 bases, with 10 bases separating them. CDR3: CATRTGDGYTF. The CDR3 nucleotides are TGTGCCACCAGAACAGGAGACGGCTACACCTTC.

This clonotype occurred a few times. Here the CDR3 reads CASSGSSDEQFF. Here the CDR3 DNA reads TGTGCCAGCAGCGGGAGTAGCGATGAGCAGTTCTTC. The J gene is TRBJ2-1, the V gene TRBV2, with D possibly matching TRBD2 (6 bases). CDR1 is SNHLY and CDR2 is FYNNEI in the germline V gene. This CDR3 has 12 amino acids. V lost 6 bases to trimming and J lost 8 bases, with 11 bases between them.

This clonotype was detected many times. The rearrangement uses TRBV5-5 and TRBJ2-7; 7 nucleotides align to TRBD2. The CDR3 loop spans 14 amino acids. Trimming cost V 2 bases and J 2 bases; bases outside gene matches: 4. The germline V gene encodes CDR1 SGHKS and CDR2 YYEKEE (reference sequence). CDR3 sequence reads: CASSFSGGAYEQYF. CDR3 bases: TGTGCCAGCAGCTTTTCGGGGGGAGCCTACGAGCAGTACTTC.

This clonotype has only a few counts. The V gene is TRBV6-6, the J gene TRBJ2-2; 7 nucleotides match TRBD2. The germline gives CDR1 MNHNY, CDR2 SVGAGI (reference sequence). V shed 2 bases and J 7 bases; nucleotides not matched to a gene: 7. The CDR3 totals 15 residues. The CDR3 protein is CASSYGTGGIGELFF. CDR3 DNA sequence: TGTGCCAGCAGTTACGGGACGGGAGGAATCGGGGAGCTGTTTTTT.

This chain connects TRBV5-1 to TRBJ2-7; D remains unclear. V was clipped by 0 bases and J by 0 bases, with 7 bases between them. The CDR3 extends over 14 amino acids. CDR1 is SGHRS and CDR2 is YFSETQ in the germline V gene. CDR3 in amino acids: CASSLAPLSYEQYF. In DNA form, the CDR3 reads TGCGCCAGCAGCTTGGCCCCCCTCTCCTACGAGCAGTACTTC.

V and J are TRBV7-2 and TRBJ2-5; TRBD2 matches 11 bases. J was trimmed by 1 base and V by 3 bases; bases with no gene match: 13. The CDR3 length is 19 residues. Germline V gene lookup returns CDR1 SGHTA and CDR2 FQGNSA. The CDR3 protein is CASSFFGAPGTSGQETQYF. CDR3 bases: TGTGCCAGCAGCTTTTTTGGAGCTCCCGGGACTAGCGGCCAAGAGACCCAGTACTTC. Full variable domain (remainder filled in from reference TRBV7-2 and TRBJ2-5): GAGVSQSPSNKVTEKGKDVELRCDPISGHTALYWYRQSLGQGLEFLIYFQGNSAPDKSGLPSDRFSAERTGGSVSTLTIQRTQQEDSAVYLCASSFFGAPGTSGQETQYFGPGTRLLVL.

This clonotype is a singleton in its sample. The rearrangement joins TRBV6-2 or TRBV6-3 to TRBJ2-1, with 8 bases that match TRBD1. The length of the CDR3 is 13 residues. Germline V CDR1 and CDR2: MNHEY, SVGEGT. Trimming removed 6 bases from V and 8 bases from J; junction bases left unmatched: 6. This chain's CDR3 is CASRRTGFDEQFF. CDR3 in DNA: TGTGCCAGCAGAAGGACAGGGTTCGATGAGCAGTTCTTC.

The sample holds many counts of this clonotype. CDR3 protein: CASSWGSAEQYF. The CDR3 nucleotides read TGCGCCAGCAGCTGGGGGTCGGCCGAGCAGTACTTC. The rearrangement uses TRBV5-1 and TRBJ2-7; the D gene could be TRBD1 or TRBD2 (5 bases each). V shed 3 bases and J shed 6 bases, with 10 bases lying between them. The CDR3 length is 12 residues. In germline, CDR1 is SGHRS, CDR2 YFSETQ.

This clonotype was found a few times. This chain joins TRBV12-3 or TRBV12-4 and TRBJ1-2, with D perhaps matching TRBD1 (6 bases). Deletions cut 7 bases from V and 4 bases from J, with 19 bases between. The CDR3 has 15 amino acids. Here the CDR3 DNA reads TGTGCCAGCACCCCGGACAGAGGGACCATCTATGGCTACACCTTC. It is translated as CASTPDRGTIYGYTF.

This clonotype was counted at least ten times. The gene calls are TRBV18 and TRBJ2-7; D is uncertain. V lost 6 bases and J 0 bases, leaving 9 bases between the germline ends. The CDR3 loop spans 13 amino acids. CDR1 is KGHSH and CDR2 is LQKENI in the germline V gene. CDR3 nucleotide sequence: TGTGCCAGCTCGGGGTCCTCCTCCTACGAGCAGTACTTC. Translating it yields CASSGSSSYEQYF.

The chain employs TRBV7-2 and TRBJ2-3; 10 bases align to TRBD2. The CDR3 contains 17 residues. Germline CDR1 and CDR2: SGHTA and FQGNSA. J gave up 4 bases and V 1 base, and 8 bases lay outside the gene matches. This chain's CDR3 is CASSLVPAGGPSDTQYF. Here the CDR3 DNA reads TGTGCCAGCAGCTTAGTTCCAGCGGGAGGGCCATCAGATACGCAGTATTTT. Full variable domain (outside the CDR3, taken from reference TRBV7-2 and TRBJ2-3): GAGVSQSPSNKVTEKGKDVELRCDPISGHTALYWYRQSLGQGLEFLIYFQGNSAPDKSGLPSDRFSAERTGGSVSTLTIQRTQQEDSAVYLCASSLVPAGGPSDTQYFGPGTRLTVL.

The sample holds a few counts of this clonotype. This chain uses TRBV4-1 with TRBJ1-1; tentative D call: TRBD1 (5 bases). This CDR3 region has 16 residues. Germline V gene sequence: CDR1 MGHRA, CDR2 YSYEKL. V dropped 0 bases and J dropped 5 bases, with 16 bases sitting between them. The DNA for the CDR3 is TGCGCCAGCAGCCAAGAAAGGGCAGGGCTTGGAACTGAAGCTTTCTTT. It yields the protein CASSQERAGLGTEAFF.

This clonotype was counted many times. The chain employs TRBV5-4 and TRBJ2-3, with 10 bases that match TRBD2. This CDR3 is built from 15 residues. The germline gives CDR1 SGHNT, CDR2 YYREEE (reference sequence). V shed 2 bases and J 1 base; nucleotides not matched to a gene: 1. This chain's CDR3 is CASSLSGGGTDTQYF. In nucleotides, the CDR3 is TGTGCCAGCAGCTTAAGCGGGGGGGGCACAGATACGCAGTATTTT.

The J gene is TRBJ1-2, the V gene TRBV20-1; D ambiguous. CDR3 size: 14 residues. CDR1 and CDR2 (germline): DFQATT, SNEGSKA (reference sequence). Trimming took off 1 base at V and 7 bases at J, with 16 bases between the two ends. For the CDR3, the DNA is TGCAGTGCTAGAGCCCCCCGCGGGGATGGTGGCTACACCTTC. It specifies CSARAPRGDGGYTF.

The V gene is TRBV5-5, the J gene TRBJ2-6; D is ambiguous. Per germline, CDR1 SGHKS and CDR2 YYEKEE (reference sequence). V lost 4 bases, J lost 0 bases, and 11 bases lay in between. This CDR3 has 16 residues. In DNA, the CDR3 is TGTGCCAGCAGCCCACCGGTCCTCTCTGGGGCCAACGTCCTGACTTTC. Its translation: CASSPPVLSGANVLTF.

This clonotype showed up just a few times. The chain is built from TRBV19 and TRBJ2-7, with 7 bases aligning to TRBD1. Germline trimming cut 2 bases from V and 3 bases from J; bases unmatched to any gene: 4. From germline, CDR1 is LNHDA and CDR2 SQIVND (reference sequence). This CDR3 is built from 14 residues. The CDR3 DNA is TGTGCCAGTAGTATAACAGGGGCCTACTACGAGCAGTACTTC. It yields the protein CASSITGAYYEQYF.

For the CDR3, the DNA is TGTGCCAGCAGCTTAGGGGTGAGGCCCTACGAGCAGTACTTC. It yields the protein CASSLGVRPYEQYF. The chain couples TRBV7-8 to TRBJ2-7; no clear D gene. Germline V gene lookup returns CDR1 SGHVS and CDR2 FQNEAQ. CDR3 length equals 14 residues. V was pared by 1 base and J by 2 bases, with 9 bases between.

A few counts support this clonotype. The rearrangement joins TRBV7-9 to TRBJ2-7; 10 bases agree with TRBD2. This CDR3 has 16 amino acids. Trimming at V came to 5 bases and at J to 0 bases, leaving 7 bases not matched to a gene. Germline CDR1 and CDR2: SEHNR and FQNEAQ (reference sequence). CDR3: CASSPTTSGHSYEQYF. The CDR3 DNA is TGTGCCAGCAGCCCAACGACTAGCGGGCACTCCTACGAGCAGTACTTC.

Of note for this clonotype: Relative to the germline gene, one junction end is altered; a read error may explain this. This chain joins TRBV6-4 and TRBJ1-2; D is perhaps TRBD1 (5 bases). Per the germline V gene, CDR1 is MRHNA and CDR2 is SNTAGT. This CDR3 has 15 amino acids. The chain's CDR3 is CASSDQPGQGYAYTF. In nucleotides, the CDR3 is TGTGCCAGCAGTGACCAGCCCGGGCAGGGCTATGCCTACACCTTC.

The chain has TRBV9 and TRBJ2-3; 7 positions match TRBD1. Losses at the gene ends were 3 bases for V and 0 bases for J; bases not matched to a gene: 7. This CDR3 has 16 amino acids. Germline CDR1 SGDLS, CDR2 YYNGEE. DNA for the CDR3: TGTGCCAGCAGCGGAACAGGGGATGCTAGCACAGATACGCAGTATTTT. This gives the protein CASSGTGDASTDTQYF.